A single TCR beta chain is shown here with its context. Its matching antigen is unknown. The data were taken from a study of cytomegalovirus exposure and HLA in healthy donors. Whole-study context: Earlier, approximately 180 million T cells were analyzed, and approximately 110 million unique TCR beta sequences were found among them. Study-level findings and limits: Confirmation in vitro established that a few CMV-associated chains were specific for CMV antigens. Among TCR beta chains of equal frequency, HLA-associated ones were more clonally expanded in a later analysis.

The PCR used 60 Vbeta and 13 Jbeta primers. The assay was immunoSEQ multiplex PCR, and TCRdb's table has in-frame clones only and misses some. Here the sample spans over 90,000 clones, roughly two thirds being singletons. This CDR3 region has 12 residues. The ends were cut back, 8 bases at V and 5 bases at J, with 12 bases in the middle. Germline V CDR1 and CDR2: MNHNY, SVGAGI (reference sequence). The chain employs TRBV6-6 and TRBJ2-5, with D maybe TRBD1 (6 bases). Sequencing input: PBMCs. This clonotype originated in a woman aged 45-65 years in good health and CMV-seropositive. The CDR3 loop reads CASHDRSETQYF. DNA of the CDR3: TGTGCCAGCCACGACAGGTCCGAGACCCAGTACTTC.